This T cell receptor (beta chain) appears in the sequencing data of a study of blood T cell repertoires in COVID-19. Study summary: Samples of COVID-19 (acute and convalescent) were obtained from the United States, Italy and Spain.

Assay used: immunoSEQ multiplex PCR; TCRdb lists only in-frame clones, some missing. The sample includes around 110,000 clones, less than 85% of them seen just once. This CDR3 has 15 residues. Per the germline V gene, CDR1 is MNHNY and CDR2 is SVGAGI (reference sequence). Trimming stripped 0 bases from V and 0 bases from J, with 7 bases between. The chain has TRBV6-6 and TRBJ2-3, with D unclear. This clonotype originated in a man aged 30 to 39 with acute or convalescent COVID-19. The material sequenced was peripheral blood. The CDR3 coding sequence is TGTGCCAGCAGTTACTCTGCGGTTAGCACAGATACGCAGTATTTT. Its translation is CASSYSAVSTDTQYF.